This T cell receptor beta chain was identified in a study of blood T cells in healthy people across ages (dated by TCRdb to the mid-2010s). Background for the entire study: In model experiments, template switching captured about one uniquely barcoded TCR beta cDNA molecule for every two T cells. To track age-related changes in TCR beta repertoire diversity, the study relied on deep sequencing normalized with unique cDNA molecular identifiers. To avoid experimental bias, donors of different ages were distributed randomly across sequencing lanes. Two additional independent replicas of 1 million unique cDNA reads from the same blood draw were analyzed for two donors (one aged 18 to 29 and one aged 80 or older). The donors were split into four age groups: young (average roughly 15 years), middle-aged (roughly 40), aged (62) and long-lived (roughly 80).

Systemically healthy Caucasian individuals from Russia, 35 to 50 in total and aged roughly 6 to 95 years, were included as donors. Each donor gave around 9 milliliters of peripheral blood, collected into EDTA-treated Vacutainer tubes. Ficoll-Paque density-gradient centrifugation was used to isolate PBMCs, with at least 6.5 million per sample. Trizol reagent was used to extract total RNA from PBMCs, with at least 6 micrograms per sample. The percentages of naive CD45RAhigh/CD27high T cells were determined by flow cytometry on a PBMC aliquot from every donor. The method behind the library was 5' RACE. Sequencing used an Illumina HiSeq 2500. The second PCR ran for about 6 to 12 cycles and used a J-beta primer mix along with a sample-barcoded 5' primer. Each TCR beta cDNA molecule received a unique molecular identifier from a template-switch 5' adaptor carrying 12 random nucleotides. Each sample yielded at least 3 million CDR3-containing paired-end reads. First-strand cDNA was synthesized from all RNA with the Mint cDNA synthesis kit, primed by a TRBC-specific oligonucleotide. After uracil-DNA glycosylase treatment, a first 18-cycle PCR used universal primers M1SS and BC2_uni_R on all cDNA. From the authors' description of their analysis: For normalization, 1 million high-quality reads, each with a distinct molecular identifier, were randomly selected from each sample. Reads with shared molecular identifiers were discarded instead of being binned into consensus sequences. MiTCR, run with a Q25 quality threshold and the strictest error-elimination algorithm, handled CDR3 identification, clonotype clustering and error correction. A nonparametric unseen species model with Euler transformation was used to estimate lower-bound total TCR beta diversity. The public sequencing data were trimmed at Q25 with fastp and processed into clonotypes with MiXCR by TCRdb, which kept only in-frame beta chains. Every entry covers one CDR3 protein and lists the most common genes and DNA from its rows. These V and J calls derive from TCRdb rather than the authors' analysis. For this sample there are hundreds of thousands of distinct CDR3 sequences; approximately 21% appear just once. The top ten clonotypes cover 3% to 4.5% of the sample.

V is cut by 5 bases and J by 0 bases, and the space between the germline ends is 5 bases. Reading from cysteine to phenylalanine, the CDR3 counts 14 amino acids. Just the 42-base CDR3 DNA is kept, in frame starting at base 1. The germline V gene supplies CDR1 MDHEN and CDR2 SYDVKM. General study outcomes and caveats: Since profiling was done on bulk unsorted PBMCs, naive and antigen-experienced compartments could not be conclusively compared. Total diversity estimates from one million sequenced T cells were considered lower bounds and underestimates. Observed TCR beta diversity per million T cells fell roughly linearly with age, and a significant reduction was already apparent by age about 43. Because the CMV infection status of the donors was unknown, age-related changes in expanded clonotypes may potentially have been confounded. Observed TCR beta diversity correlated strongly with the percentage of naive T cells measured by flow cytometry. Compared with the aged group, the long-lived group had more naive CD4+ T cells, fewer expanded clones and increased TCR diversity, a pattern suggesting age selection.

This clonotype showed up just a few times. The specificity of this receptor is unknown. It has no much larger one-base neighbor in the sample; base qualities were not kept. Material: blood. The V and J genes are TRBV28 and TRBJ2-6; no D gene is confidently identified. The receptor was isolated from an older man in good health. The CDR3 amino acid sequence is: CASSGISGANVLTF. The DNA sequence reads TGTGCCAGCAGTGGGATCTCTGGGGCCAACGTCCTGACTTTC.